The clone carrying this T cell receptor beta chain showed up many times. The data originate from a study of T cells in Graves' hyperthyroidism and ophthalmopathy. CDR3 size: 14 residues. The V and J ends lost 5 bases and 3 bases respectively, with 14 bases between them. The germline V gene encodes CDR1 SNHLY and CDR2 FYNNEI. Amplified TCR beta CDR3 regions derived from RNA transcripts. Using the HTBI primer set, a first-round RT-PCR was run on the TCR CDR3. TCRdb passed the multiplex PCR reads through MiXCR, listing each CDR3 protein once. The sample comprises some 350,000 distinct CDR3 sequences, 15% of which are singletons, and roughly 19% rests with the top ten.

The material sequenced was blood. The chain has TRBV2 and TRBJ2-7; D may match TRBD1 or TRBD2 (6 bases each). The TCR comes from a woman aged 55 to 70 with Graves' ophthalmopathy. The DNA for the CDR3 is TGTGCCAGCAGTTCCGGGGGCAGGTACTACGAGCAGTACTTC. Residues: CASSSGGRYYEQYF. The entire variable domain, with the rest obtained from reference TRBV2 and TRBJ2-7, is as follows: EPEVTQTPSHQVTQMGQEVILRCVPISNHLYFYWYRQILGQKVEFLVSFYNNEISEKSEIFDDQFSVERPDGSNFTLKIRSTKLEDSAMYFCASSSGGRYYEQYFGPGTRLTVT.